The next 15 T cell receptor beta chains were all read from a single sample in a study of beta chain features in type 1 diabetes. Their antigen targets remain unknown. cDNA synthesis used the whole RNA isolate, giving expressed TCRB sequences. This table comes from immunoSEQ multiplex PCR, and its TCRdb copy is limited to in-frame clones, with some not included. The table records about 340,000 clones, approximately 13% of them present only once. The study, taken as a whole, reports: TCRB CDR3s from Type 1 diabetes patients were moderately but significantly shorter in all four CD4+ subsets.

Input material: naive CD4+ T cells from blood. All receptors derive from a young woman with type 1 diabetes.

This chain joins TRBV13 and TRBJ2-1; D unclear. The germline V gene encodes CDR1 PRHDT and CDR2 FYEKMQ (reference sequence). The CDR3 is 16 amino acids. Between the trimmed V and J ends, which lost 5 bases and 0 bases, there was a span of 14 bases. In DNA form, the CDR3 reads TGTGCCAGCAGCGGTCAGGCTAAAAGCTCCTACAATGAGCAGTTCTTC. Protein sequence: CASSGQAKSSYNEQFF.

This clone was seen a few times. V usage is TRBV19 and J usage is TRBJ1-1; D ambiguous. This CDR3 has 11 amino acids. Trimming removed 6 bases from V and 9 bases from J, with 11 bases in between. The V gene's germline CDR1 is LNHDA and CDR2 SQIVND (reference sequence). The CDR3 protein is CASRLRDQAFF. CDR3 bases: TGTGCCAGTAGGCTCCGGGATCAAGCTTTCTTT.

The genes are TRBV7-2 and TRBJ2-7; no clear D. V shed 5 bases and J shed 1 base, with 12 bases lying between them. CDR1 is SGHTA and CDR2 is FQGNSA in the germline V gene. The CDR3 is made up of 14 amino acids. In DNA form, the CDR3 reads TGTGCCAGCAGCCTGAGAAAGGAGTCCTACGAGCAGTACTTC. It codes for CASSLRKESYEQYF.

This clone was detected a few times. The chain couples TRBV7-9 to TRBJ2-5; 7 nucleotides align to TRBD1. The CDR3 is 16 residues long. CDR1 and CDR2 from the germline V gene are SEHNR and FQNEAQ (reference sequence). Unmatched junction bases numbered 11, after V lost 5 bases and J lost 2 bases. CDR3 protein: CASSARAGTVQETQYF. The DNA of the CDR3 is TGTGCCAGCAGCGCACGCGCCGGGACAGTTCAAGAGACCCAGTACTTC.

This clone was detected only a few times. The rearrangement uses TRBV5-6 and TRBJ1-1; D unresolved. This CDR3 spans 14 amino acids. V gave up 0 bases and J gave up 7 bases, with 13 bases separating them. The germline V gene encodes CDR1 SGHDT and CDR2 YYEEEE. CDR3 region: CASSLAGRFIEAFF. The CDR3 coding sequence is TGTGCCAGCAGCTTGGCCGGGAGGTTTATTGAAGCTTTCTTT.

J is TRBJ2-5 and V is TRBV7-9; 7 bases are a match to TRBD1. The germline V gene has CDR1 SEHNR and CDR2 FQNEAQ (reference sequence). V shed 5 bases, J shed 5 bases, and the junction held 14 bases outside the gene matches. There are 16 residues in the CDR3. The DNA of the CDR3 is TGTGCCAGCAGCGTACGCGGGCAGGGGGTTCGGGAGACCCAGTACTTC. It is translated as CASSVRGQGVRETQYF.

This clone was counted between two and nine times. The J gene is TRBJ2-3, the V gene TRBV25-1; 11 bases line up with TRBD2. The V gene end was trimmed by 6 bases and the J gene end by 5 bases; junction bases not matched to a gene: 10. Germline V gene sequence: CDR1 MGHDK, CDR2 SYGVNS. The CDR3 runs 16 residues. The CDR3 reads CASSAALAGVLDTQYF. In DNA form, the CDR3 reads TGTGCCAGCAGCGCAGCACTAGCGGGAGTGTTAGATACGCAGTATTTT.

The chain is built from TRBV11-2 and TRBJ1-2; 8 nucleotides match TRBD1. This CDR3 has 14 residues. V lost 1 base and J lost 8; bases outside the gene matches: 6. Per the germline V gene, CDR1 is SGHAT and CDR2 is FQNNGV. CDR3 in amino acids: CASSLVGQGRGYTF. The CDR3 region has the DNA TGTGCCAGCAGCTTAGTAGGACAGGGTCGGGGCTACACCTTC.

This clone occurred a few times. This chain connects TRBV25-1 to TRBJ2-3, with D uncertain. Deletions cut 4 bases from V and 5 bases from J, with 16 bases between. The V gene's germline CDR1 is MGHDK and CDR2 SYGVNS. CDR3 length equals 15 residues. As DNA, the CDR3 is TGTGCCAGCAGTGGATTTGTGAGTTCCGGAGATACGCAGTATTTT. This codes for CASSGFVSSGDTQYF.

This clone was counted between two and nine times. The V call is TRBV2, the J call TRBJ2-1; D unresolved. The V end was cut by 6 bases, the J end by 0 bases, with 9 bases between. Germline loops: CDR1 SNHLY, CDR2 FYNNEI. The CDR3 totals 14 residues. The CDR3 protein is CASRRTSSYNEQFF. CDR3 in DNA: TGTGCCAGCAGAAGAACGAGCTCCTACAATGAGCAGTTCTTC.

The CDR3 sequence is CAWIAGAHNEAFF. The DNA of the CDR3 is TGTGCCTGGATAGCGGGGGCCCACAATGAAGCTTTCTTT. V gene TRBV30 combines with J gene TRBJ1-1; D is perhaps TRBD1 (6 bases). CDR1 is GTSNPN and CDR2 is SVGIG in the germline V gene (reference sequence). The CDR3 is 13 amino acids. Trimming took 4 bases from V and 7 from J, leaving 16 bases between them.

This clone was seen only a few times. The CDR3 spells CASLLAGWTFF. CDR3 DNA: TGTGCCAGCCTTCTAGCGGGATGGACGTTCTTC. The J gene is TRBJ2-1, the V gene TRBV28; 9 nucleotides match TRBD2. The V gene's germline CDR1 is MDHEN and CDR2 SYDVKM. The CDR3 consists of 11 residues. The J segment lost 15 bases and the V segment lost 8 bases, leaving 8 bases of the junction unmatched.

The chain is built from TRBV28 and TRBJ2-7; 9 bases agree with TRBD2. V lost 4 bases and J lost 0; bases outside the gene matches: 1. Per germline, CDR1 MDHEN and CDR2 SYDVKM. The CDR3 covers 14 residues. The CDR3 loop is CASSYSGGSYEQYF. CDR3 coding DNA: TGTGCCAGCAGTTATAGCGGGGGCTCCTACGAGCAGTACTTC.

This clone was recorded a few times. V usage is TRBV29-1 and J usage is TRBJ1-1, with a possible D match to TRBD1 (5 bases). Trimming cost V 4 bases and J 0 bases, with 9 bases left between them. The CDR3 has 13 amino acids. Germline V gives CDR1 SQVTM, CDR2 ANQGSEA. The CDR3 nucleotides are TGCAGCGTTGCGAACAGGCTGAACACTGAAGCTTTCTTT. This translates into CSVANRLNTEAFF.

The table lists this clone with a few counts. The chain joins TRBV29-1 to TRBJ1-4; D may be TRBD1 (5 bases). This CDR3 is 13 amino acids long. V was pared by 3 bases and J by 7 bases, with 12 bases between. Per the germline V gene, CDR1 is SQVTM and CDR2 is ANQGSEA. In nucleotides, the CDR3 is TGCAGCGTTGACATGGGACTTGGTGAAAAACTGTTTTTT. Its translation: CSVDMGLGEKLFF.